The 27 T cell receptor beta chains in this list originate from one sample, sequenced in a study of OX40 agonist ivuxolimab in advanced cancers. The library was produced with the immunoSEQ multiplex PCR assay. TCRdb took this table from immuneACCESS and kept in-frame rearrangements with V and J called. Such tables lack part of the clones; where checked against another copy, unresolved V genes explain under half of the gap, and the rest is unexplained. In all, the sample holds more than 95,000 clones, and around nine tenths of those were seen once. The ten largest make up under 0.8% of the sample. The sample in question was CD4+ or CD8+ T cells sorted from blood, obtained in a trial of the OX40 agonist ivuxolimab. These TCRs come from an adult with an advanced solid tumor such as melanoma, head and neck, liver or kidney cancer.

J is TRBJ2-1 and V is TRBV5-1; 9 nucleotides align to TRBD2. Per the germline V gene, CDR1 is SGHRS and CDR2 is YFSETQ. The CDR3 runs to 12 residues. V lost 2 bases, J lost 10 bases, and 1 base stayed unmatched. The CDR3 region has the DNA TGCGCCAGCAGCTTTCTAGCGGGGGAGCAGTTCTTC. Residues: CASSFLAGEQFF.

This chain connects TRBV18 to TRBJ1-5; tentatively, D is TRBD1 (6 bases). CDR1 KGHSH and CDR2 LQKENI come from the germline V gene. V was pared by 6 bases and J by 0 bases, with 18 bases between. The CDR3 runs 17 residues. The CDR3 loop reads CASSPENREPSNQPQHF. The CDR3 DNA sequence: TGTGCCAGCTCGCCCGAGAACAGGGAGCCTAGCAATCAGCCCCAGCATTTT.

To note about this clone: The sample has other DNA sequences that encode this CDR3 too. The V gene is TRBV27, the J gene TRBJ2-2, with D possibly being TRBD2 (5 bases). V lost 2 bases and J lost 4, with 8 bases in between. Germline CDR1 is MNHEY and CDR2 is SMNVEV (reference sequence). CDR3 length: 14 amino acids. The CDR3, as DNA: TGTGCCAGCAGTTTAACGGGGAGCACCGGGGAGCTGTTTTTT. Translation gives CASSLTGSTGELFF.

CDR3: CASTGMGYNEQFF. The CDR3 nucleotides read TGTGCCAGTACGGGGATGGGGTACAATGAGCAGTTCTTC. The chain has TRBV19 and TRBJ2-1; the D gene is possibly TRBD2 (5 bases). Per the germline V gene, CDR1 is LNHDA and CDR2 is SQIVND (reference sequence). The ends were cut back, 7 bases at V and 4 bases at J, with 11 bases in the middle. This CDR3 spans 13 amino acids.

The CDR3 DNA sequence: TGTGCCAGCAGTTCCGACTGGAATCAGCCCCAGCATTTT. Its protein is CASSSDWNQPQHF. V is TRBV7-2 and J is TRBJ1-5; D unresolved. The CDR3 runs to 13 residues. V lost 6 bases to trimming and J lost 4 bases, with 10 bases between them. Germline V gene lookup returns CDR1 SGHTA and CDR2 FQGNSA.

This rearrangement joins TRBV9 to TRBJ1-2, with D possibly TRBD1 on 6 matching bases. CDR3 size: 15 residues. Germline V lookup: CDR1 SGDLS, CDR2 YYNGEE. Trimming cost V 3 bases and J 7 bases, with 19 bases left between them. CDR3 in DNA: TGTGCCAGCAGCGCATCTCCGGGGGCGGCAGGTGGCTACACCTTC. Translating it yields CASSASPGAAGGYTF.

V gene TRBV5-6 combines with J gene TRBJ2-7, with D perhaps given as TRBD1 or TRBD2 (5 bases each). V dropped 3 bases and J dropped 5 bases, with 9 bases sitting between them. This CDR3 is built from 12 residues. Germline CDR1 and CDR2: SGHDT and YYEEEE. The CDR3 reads CASSWGTNEQYF. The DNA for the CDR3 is TGTGCCAGCAGCTGGGGGACCAACGAGCAGTACTTC.

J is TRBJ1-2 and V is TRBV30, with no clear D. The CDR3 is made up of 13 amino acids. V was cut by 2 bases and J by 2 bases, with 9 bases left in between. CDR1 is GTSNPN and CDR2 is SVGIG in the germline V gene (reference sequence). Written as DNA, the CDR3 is TGTGCCTGGAGTTTCGGGCAGAACTATGGCTACACCTTC. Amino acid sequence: CAWSFGQNYGYTF.

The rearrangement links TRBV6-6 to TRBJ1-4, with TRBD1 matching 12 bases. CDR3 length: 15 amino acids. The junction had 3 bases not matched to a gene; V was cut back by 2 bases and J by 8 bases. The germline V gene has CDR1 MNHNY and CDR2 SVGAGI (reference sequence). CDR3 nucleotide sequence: TGTGCCAGCAGTTACCACGGGACAGGGGGCGAAAAACTGTTTTTT. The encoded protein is CASSYHGTGGEKLFF.

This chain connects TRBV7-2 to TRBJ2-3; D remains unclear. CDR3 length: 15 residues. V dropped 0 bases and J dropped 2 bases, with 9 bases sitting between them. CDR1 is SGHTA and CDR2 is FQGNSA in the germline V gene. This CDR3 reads CASSLASAYTDTQYF. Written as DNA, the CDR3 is TGTGCCAGCAGCTTAGCGTCTGCTTACACAGATACGCAGTATTTT.

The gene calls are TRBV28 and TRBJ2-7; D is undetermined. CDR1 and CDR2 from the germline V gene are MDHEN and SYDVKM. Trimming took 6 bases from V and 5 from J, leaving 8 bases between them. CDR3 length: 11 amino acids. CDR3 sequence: CASRFYNEQYF. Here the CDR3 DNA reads TGTGCCAGCAGATTTTACAACGAGCAGTACTTC.

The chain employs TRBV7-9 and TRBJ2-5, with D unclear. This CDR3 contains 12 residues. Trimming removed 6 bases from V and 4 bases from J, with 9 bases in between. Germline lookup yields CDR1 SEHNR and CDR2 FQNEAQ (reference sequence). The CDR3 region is CASSSQTETQYF. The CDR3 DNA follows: TGTGCCAGCAGTTCCCAGACAGAGACCCAGTACTTC.

The CDR3 protein is CASSQGARRDTEAFF. The CDR3 nucleotides are TGCGCCAGCAGCCAAGGAGCCCGTCGGGACACTGAAGCTTTCTTT. The V gene is TRBV4-3, the J gene TRBJ1-1; D is unresolved. The germline CDR1 and CDR2 sequences are LGHNA and YSLEER. The CDR3 has 15 residues. V was pared by 1 base and J by 3 bases, with 12 bases between.

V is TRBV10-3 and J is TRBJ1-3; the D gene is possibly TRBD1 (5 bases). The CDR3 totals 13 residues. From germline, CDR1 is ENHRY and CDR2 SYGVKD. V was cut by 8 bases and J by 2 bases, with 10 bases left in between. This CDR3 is CAIRGDTGNTIYF. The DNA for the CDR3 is TGTGCCATCCGAGGGGATACTGGAAACACCATATATTTT.

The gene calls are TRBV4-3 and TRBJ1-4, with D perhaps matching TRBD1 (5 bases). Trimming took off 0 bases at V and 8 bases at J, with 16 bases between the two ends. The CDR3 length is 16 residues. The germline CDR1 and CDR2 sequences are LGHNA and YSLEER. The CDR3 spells CASSQDYQGVGEKLFF. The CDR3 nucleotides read TGCGCCAGCAGCCAAGATTACCAGGGAGTTGGAGAAAAACTGTTTTTT.

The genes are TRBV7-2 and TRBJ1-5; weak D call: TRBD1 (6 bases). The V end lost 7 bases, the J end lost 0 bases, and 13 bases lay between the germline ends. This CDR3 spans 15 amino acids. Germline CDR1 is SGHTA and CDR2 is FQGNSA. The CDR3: CASTQGGNSNQPQHF. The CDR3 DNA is TGTGCCAGCACCCAAGGGGGGAATAGCAATCAGCCCCAGCATTTT.

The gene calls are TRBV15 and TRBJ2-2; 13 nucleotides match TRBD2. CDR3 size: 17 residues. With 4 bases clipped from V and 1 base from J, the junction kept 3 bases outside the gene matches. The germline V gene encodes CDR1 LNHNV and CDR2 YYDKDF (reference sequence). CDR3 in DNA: TGTGCCACCAGCATGGGACTAGCGGGGATGAACACCGGGGAGCTGTTTTTT. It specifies CATSMGLAGMNTGELFF.

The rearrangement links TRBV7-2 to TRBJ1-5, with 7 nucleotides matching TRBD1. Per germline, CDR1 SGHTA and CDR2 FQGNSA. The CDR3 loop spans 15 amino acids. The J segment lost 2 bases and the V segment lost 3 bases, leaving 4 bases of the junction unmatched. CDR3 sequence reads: CASSFQGGGNQPQHF. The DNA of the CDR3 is TGTGCCAGCAGCTTTCAGGGGGGGGGCAATCAGCCCCAGCATTTT.

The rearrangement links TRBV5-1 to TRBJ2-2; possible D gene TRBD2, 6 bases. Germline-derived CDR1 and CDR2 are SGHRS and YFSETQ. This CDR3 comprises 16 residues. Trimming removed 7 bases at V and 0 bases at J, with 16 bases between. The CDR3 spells CASRISASANTGELFF. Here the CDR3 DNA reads TGCGCCAGCCGCATCTCGGCTAGCGCGAACACCGGGGAGCTGTTTTTT.

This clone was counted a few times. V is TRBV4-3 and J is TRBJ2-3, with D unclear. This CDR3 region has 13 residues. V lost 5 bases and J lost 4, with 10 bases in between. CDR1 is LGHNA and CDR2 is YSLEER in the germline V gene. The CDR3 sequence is CASSSQEADTQYF. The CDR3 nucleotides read TGCGCCAGCAGCTCTCAGGAAGCAGATACGCAGTATTTT.

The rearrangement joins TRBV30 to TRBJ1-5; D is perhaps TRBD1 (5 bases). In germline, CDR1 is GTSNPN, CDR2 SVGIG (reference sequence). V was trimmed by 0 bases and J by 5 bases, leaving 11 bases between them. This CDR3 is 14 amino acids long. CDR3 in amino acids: CAWSVRGGDQPQHF. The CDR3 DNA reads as TGTGCCTGGAGTGTACGGGGGGGTGATCAGCCCCAGCATTTT.

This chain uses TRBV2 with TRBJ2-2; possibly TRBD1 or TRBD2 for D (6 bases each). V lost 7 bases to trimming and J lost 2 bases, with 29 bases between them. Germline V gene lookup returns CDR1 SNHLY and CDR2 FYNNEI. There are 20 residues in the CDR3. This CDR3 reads CASTPSLVGGPELNTGELFF. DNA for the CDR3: TGTGCCAGCACCCCTTCCCTCGTGGGGGGCCCAGAACTTAACACCGGGGAGCTGTTTTTT.

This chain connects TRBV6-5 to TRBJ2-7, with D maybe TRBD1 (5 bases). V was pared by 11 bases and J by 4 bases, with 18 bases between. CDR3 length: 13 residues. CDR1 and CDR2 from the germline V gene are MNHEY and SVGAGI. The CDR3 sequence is CAGQGLGLYEQYF. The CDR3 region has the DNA TGTGCCGGCCAGGGTCTGGGCCTTTACGAGCAGTACTTC.

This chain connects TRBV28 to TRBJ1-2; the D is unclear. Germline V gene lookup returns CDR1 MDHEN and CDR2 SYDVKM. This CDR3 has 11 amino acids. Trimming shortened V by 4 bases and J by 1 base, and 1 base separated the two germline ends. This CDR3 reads CASSYNYGYTF. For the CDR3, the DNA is TGTGCCAGCAGTTATAACTATGGCTACACCTTC.

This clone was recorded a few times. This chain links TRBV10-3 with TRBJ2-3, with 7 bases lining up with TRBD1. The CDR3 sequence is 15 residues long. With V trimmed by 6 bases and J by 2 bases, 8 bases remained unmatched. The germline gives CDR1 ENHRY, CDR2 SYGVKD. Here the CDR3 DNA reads TGTGCCATCAGGAGACAGGGCCCTAACACAGATACGCAGTATTTT. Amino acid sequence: CAIRRQGPNTDTQYF.

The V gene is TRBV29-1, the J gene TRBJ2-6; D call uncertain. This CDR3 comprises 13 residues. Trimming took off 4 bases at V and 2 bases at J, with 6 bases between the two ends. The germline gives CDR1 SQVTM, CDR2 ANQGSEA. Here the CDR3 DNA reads TGCAGCGTTGGGCCAACTGGGGCCAACGTCCTGACTTTC. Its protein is CSVGPTGANVLTF.

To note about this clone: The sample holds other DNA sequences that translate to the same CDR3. This CDR3 reads CSARRGETQYF. CDR3 DNA sequence: TGCAGTGCTAGAAGAGGGGAGACCCAGTACTTC. V gene TRBV20-1 combines with J gene TRBJ2-5, with D tentatively TRBD2 (5 bases). The CDR3 is made up of 11 amino acids. CDR1 is DFQATT, CDR2 SNEGSKA, per germline (reference sequence). Deletions cut 2 bases from V and 5 bases from J, with 6 bases between.